The 28 T cell receptor beta chains given below trace back to one sample, sequenced in a study of regulatory T cells in long-lasting Graves disease. For TCR beta, libraries came from iRepertoire HTBI primers and Arm-PCR of CDR3 regions. In TCRdb, the multiplex PCR reads were re-called with MiXCR into one record per CDR3 protein. The data contain 350,000 to 500,000 distinct CDR3 sequences, under 25% of them singletons. As to time point: persistent/refractory GD, antithyroid drugs over 5 years with positive TRAb. With RNA extracted from PBMCs as input, the TCR library was made. The specimen comprised peripheral blood mononuclear cells (PBMCs), sampled when the disease was refractory, from a patient treated with antithyroid drugs. These receptors all come from a female donor with Graves disease.

This clonotype was recorded a few times. CDR3 region: CASSFDTDYGYTF. In nucleotides, the CDR3 is TGCGCCAGCAGCTTCGACACAGACTATGGCTACACCTTC. The chain uses TRBV5-1 and TRBJ1-2; D uncertain. Trimming stripped 2 bases from V and 3 bases from J, with 8 bases between. Per the germline V gene, CDR1 is SGHRS and CDR2 is YFSETQ. This CDR3 contains 13 residues.

V and J are TRBV9 and TRBJ2-2, with 10 bases matching TRBD2. This CDR3 is built from 17 residues. Germline V lookup: CDR1 SGDLS, CDR2 YYNGEE. Unmatched junction bases numbered 2, after V lost 0 bases and J lost 0 bases. The CDR3 coding sequence is TGTGCCAGCAGCGTAGTGAGCGGGGGGGCGAACACCGGGGAGCTGTTTTTT. Translated: CASSVVSGGANTGELFF.

This clonotype showed up many times. CDR3 DNA: TGTGCCAGCAGCCCACCGGGGGGGAGCGAGAAGACCCAGTACTTC. This gives the protein CASSPPGGSEKTQYF. The V call is TRBV3-1, the J call TRBJ2-5, with 8 bases identical to TRBD2. The CDR3 totals 15 residues. Germline V lookup: CDR1 LGHDT, CDR2 YNNKEL (reference sequence). V gave up 4 bases and J gave up 6 bases; unmatched junction bases: 10.

This clonotype showed up many times. The V call is TRBV7-9, the J call TRBJ2-5; 10 nucleotides line up with TRBD2. The CDR3 is 16 residues long. Germline V gene sequence: CDR1 SEHNR, CDR2 FQNEAQ (reference sequence). The V segment lost 5 bases and the J segment 6 bases; nucleotides outside the gene matches: 12. CDR3 in DNA: TGTGCCAGCAGCCGCCAGCTAGCGGGAGAAACGAAGACCCAGTACTTC. Translated, it gives CASSRQLAGETKTQYF.

The chain joins TRBV12-3 or TRBV12-4 to TRBJ1-3, with 10 bases that match TRBD1. CDR3 size: 14 residues. V lost 5 bases, J lost 5 bases, and 3 bases stayed unmatched. Written as DNA, the CDR3 is TGTGCCAGCAGTCGACAGGGGGCCAGAAACACCATATATTTT. Its protein is CASSRQGARNTIYF.

As regards this clonotype: A much larger clone differs by one base, so this may be a read error. Lacking the conserved final phenylalanine or tryptophan, this CDR3 likely reflects a read error. The rearrangement links TRBV15 to TRBJ1-2; D is possibly TRBD1 (5 bases). Germline V gene sequence: CDR1 LNHNV, CDR2 YYDKDF (reference sequence). The CDR3 spans 13 residues. V was trimmed by 4 bases and J by 2 bases, leaving 8 bases between them. CDR3 loop: CATSIAGNYGYTL. The CDR3 nucleotides read TGTGCCACCAGCATAGCAGGGAACTATGGCTACACCCTC.

The chain has TRBV28 and TRBJ2-1, with D possibly being TRBD2 (6 bases). V was cut by 3 bases and J by 5 bases, with 20 bases left in between. Germline CDR1 MDHEN, CDR2 SYDVKM. This CDR3 region has 17 residues. The CDR3 bases are TGTGCCAGCAGTTTTCGAGGGAGGCCCACCCTTGACAATGAGCAGTTCTTC. Amino acid sequence: CASSFRGRPTLDNEQFF.

This clonotype was counted a single time. The J gene is TRBJ2-3, the V gene TRBV7-3; D not resolved. The CDR3 sequence is 15 residues long. V was clipped by 3 bases and J by 0 bases, with 10 bases between them. CDR1 and CDR2 (germline): SGHTA, FQGTGA. The DNA for the CDR3 is TGTGCCAGCAGCTTCCGGGCGACTAGCACAGATACGCAGTATTTT. As protein: CASSFRATSTDTQYF.

This clonotype occurred many times. The CDR3 protein is CASSPQPGELFF. The CDR3 DNA reads as TGTGCCAGCAGCCCCCAACCGGGGGAGCTGTTTTTT. The J gene is TRBJ2-2, the V gene TRBV7-6; D remains unclear. The germline V gene encodes CDR1 SGHVS and CDR2 FNYEAQ. The CDR3 covers 12 residues. Trimming left V 5 bases short and J 8 bases short, with 9 bases between.

This clonotype was detected once. V and J are TRBV28 and TRBJ1-1; 9 bases are shared with TRBD1. This CDR3 has 16 amino acids. Germline trimming cut 6 bases from V and 3 bases from J; bases unmatched to any gene: 11. The germline CDR1 and CDR2 sequences are MDHEN and SYDVKM. The CDR3 spells CASRGGDRVWDTEAFF. CDR3 bases: TGTGCCAGCAGGGGGGGGGACAGGGTTTGGGACACTGAAGCTTTCTTT.

V gene TRBV3-1 combines with J gene TRBJ1-2, with D possibly TRBD1 on 5 matching bases. The V end was cut by 0 bases, the J end by 8 bases, with 16 bases between. Per the germline V gene, CDR1 is LGHDT and CDR2 is YNNKEL (reference sequence). The CDR3 contains 15 residues. DNA for the CDR3: TGTGCCAGCAGCCAAGAAACCCCCGCGGGGGGAGGCTACACCTTC. This encodes CASSQETPAGGGYTF. Combining the CDR3 with reference TRBV3-1 and TRBJ1-2 gives the whole variable domain DTAVSQTPKYLVTQMGNDKSIKCEQNLGHDTMYWYKQDSKKFLKIMFSYNNKELIINETVPNRFSPKSPDKAHLNLHINSLELGDSAVYFCASSQETPAGGGYTFGSGTRLTVV.

The CDR3 protein is CASSFARGTENRGQRETQYF. CDR3 nucleotides: TGTGCCAGCAGTTTTGCGAGGGGAACTGAGAACAGGGGGCAGCGAGAGACCCAGTACTTC. The chain has TRBV28 and TRBJ2-5; 9 bases agree with TRBD1. Germline CDR1 and CDR2: MDHEN and SYDVKM. Germline trimming cut 3 bases from V and 4 bases from J; bases unmatched to any gene: 21. The CDR3 is 20 amino acids. Full variable domain (rest looked up from reference TRBV28 and TRBJ2-5): DVKVTQSSRYLVKRTGEKVFLECVQDMDHENMFWYRQDPGLGLRLIYFSYDVKMKEKGDIPEGYSVSREKKERFSLILESASTNQTSMYLCASSFARGTENRGQRETQYFGPGTRLLVL.

In its sample, this clonotype was seen a few times. The chain uses TRBV5-1 and TRBJ2-1; TRBD2 matches at 7 bases. The CDR3 spans 15 residues. Germline V CDR1 and CDR2: SGHRS, YFSETQ. The trim removed 2 bases at V and 0 bases at J, leaving 2 bases unmatched. The CDR3 DNA sequence: TGCGCCAGCAGCTTAGCGGGAAGCTCCTACAATGAGCAGTTCTTC. It codes for CASSLAGSSYNEQFF.

The chain joins TRBV7-8 to TRBJ2-7; 7 bases align to TRBD1. Germline CDR1 reads SGHVS; CDR2 reads FQNEAQ. This CDR3 has 12 amino acids. The ends lost 10 bases at V and 2 bases at J; junction bases unmatched: 5. For the CDR3, the DNA is TGTGCCATTAGGACAGGCCCCTACGAGCAGTACTTC. It translates to CAIRTGPYEQYF.

The rearrangement uses TRBV7-2 and TRBJ1-5; a possible D gene is TRBD1 (5 bases). The germline CDR1 and CDR2 sequences are SGHTA and FQGNSA. V was clipped by 5 bases and J by 0 bases, with 8 bases between them. The CDR3 is 14 amino acids. In DNA, the CDR3 is TGTGCCAGCAGCGAGGGGATTAGCAATCAGCCCCAGCATTTT. Protein product: CASSEGISNQPQHF.

This sequence joins TRBV6-1 and TRBJ2-1, with 16 bases lining up with TRBD2. J lost 2 bases, V lost 0 bases, and 7 bases had no gene match. The CDR3 sequence is 20 residues long. In germline, CDR1 is MNHNS, CDR2 SASEGT. DNA for the CDR3: TGTGCCAGCAGTGAAGCGTCGGGACTAGCGGGAGGGCCCACCTACAATGAGCAGTTCTTC. This encodes CASSEASGLAGGPTYNEQFF.

This clonotype was counted many times. The chain employs TRBV2 and TRBJ2-7; TRBD2 is a possible D gene (6 bases). Trimming took off 9 bases at V and 3 bases at J, with 15 bases between the two ends. Germline V CDR1 and CDR2: SNHLY, FYNNEI. The CDR3 contains 13 residues. CDR3 bases: TGTGCCAGTCTGGAGGGAGGTTTCTACGAGCAGTACTTC. Its translation: CASLEGGFYEQYF.

This clonotype was picked up many times. V and J are TRBV12-3 or TRBV12-4 and TRBJ2-4; 15 positions match TRBD2. The last part of the DNA fits TRBJ2-5 better; the J call may be wrong. The CDR3 runs 17 residues. The CDR3 reads CASSPGTSGRQKGTQYF. The CDR3, as DNA: TGTGCCAGCAGCCCCGGGACTAGCGGGAGGCAGAAAGGGACCCAGTACTTC.

This clonotype was seen a handful of times. V and J are TRBV7-2 and TRBJ1-1; TRBD1 matches 11 bases. Germline CDR1 is SGHTA and CDR2 is FQGNSA. V gave up 3 bases and J gave up 5 bases; unmatched junction bases: 11. The CDR3 is made up of 17 amino acids. Here the CDR3 reads CASSFTGQGVPGTEAFF. CDR3 coding DNA: TGTGCCAGCAGCTTCACGGGACAGGGGGTCCCAGGGACTGAAGCTTTCTTT.

J is TRBJ1-5 and V is TRBV19; D might be TRBD1 (5 bases). Germline CDR1 LNHDA, CDR2 SQIVND (reference sequence). Trimming pared 7 bases from V and 0 bases from J, leaving 10 bases between. The CDR3 is 14 residues long. In DNA, the CDR3 is TGTGCCAGTATGTGGCAGGGTAGCAATCAGCCCCAGCATTTT. It encodes CASMWQGSNQPQHF.

Comments on this clonotype: A read error is possible here, since a much larger clone lies one base away. Without the conserved terminal phenylalanine or tryptophan, this CDR3 likely stems from a read error. The chain combines TRBV2 with TRBJ2-7, with a tentative D call TRBD1 (7 bases). Trimming took off 6 bases at V and 5 bases at J, with 17 bases between the two ends. Germline CDR1 reads SNHLY; CDR2 reads FYNNEI. The CDR3 contains 14 residues. This chain's CDR3 is CASRGLQGGHEQYL. CDR3 nucleotides: TGTGCCAGCAGAGGCCTCCAGGGGGGTCACGAGCAGTACCTC.

This clonotype has a count of ten or more. This sequence joins TRBV12-3 or TRBV12-4 and TRBJ2-7; D is undetermined. This CDR3 is built from 15 residues. The V end lost 5 bases, the J end lost 3 bases, and 17 bases lay between the germline ends. The CDR3: CASSPSGSPSYEQYF. The CDR3 DNA follows: TGTGCCAGCAGTCCCTCCGGGTCCCCGAGCTACGAGCAGTACTTC.

The rearrangement links TRBV28 to TRBJ2-1, with 9 bases aligning to TRBD1. Germline CDR1 is MDHEN and CDR2 is SYDVKM. This CDR3 has 16 residues. Unmatched junction bases numbered 12, after V lost 6 bases and J lost 6 bases. The CDR3 is CASSPWGTGSSNEQFF. The CDR3 DNA follows: TGTGCCAGCAGCCCGTGGGGGACAGGGTCAAGCAATGAGCAGTTCTTC.

This clonotype has just a few counts. Possible read error: a much larger clone is one base away. The conserved final phenylalanine or tryptophan is absent from the CDR3, which likely points to a read error. V is TRBV28 and J is TRBJ2-7, with no clear D. The CDR3 extends over 12 amino acids. V lost 6 bases and J 6 bases, leaving 12 bases between the germline ends. Germline V lookup: CDR1 MDHEN, CDR2 SYDVKM. The CDR3 here is CASSAIEGEQYL. In DNA, the CDR3 is TGTGCCAGCAGCGCTATAGAAGGCGAGCAGTACCTC.

In DNA form, the CDR3 reads TGTGCCAGCTCACCTCAAGGTTTCACTGAAGCTTTCTTT. Protein: CASSPQGFTEAFF. The rearrangement links TRBV18 to TRBJ1-1, with D unresolved. CDR1 KGHSH and CDR2 LQKENI come from the germline V gene. The V and J ends lost 3 bases and 4 bases respectively, with 9 bases between them. CDR3 length equals 13 residues.

This clonotype was picked up many times. The chain recombines TRBV10-2 with TRBJ2-1; 7 nucleotides align to TRBD2. Germline CDR1 is WSHSY and CDR2 is SAAADI. V dropped 6 bases and J dropped 0; count of bases not matched to a gene: 5. This CDR3 is 15 amino acids long. DNA of the CDR3: TGCGCCAGCAGAGGCGCGGGGGTCTCCTACAATGAGCAGTTCTTC. Translating gives CASRGAGVSYNEQFF.

This clonotype has a count of ten or more. The J gene is TRBJ1-5, the V gene TRBV6-5; TRBD1 is a possible D gene (5 bases). The CDR3 spans 14 residues. V dropped 2 bases and J dropped 7 bases, with 12 bases sitting between them. Germline loops: CDR1 MNHEY, CDR2 SVGAGI. The CDR3 region is CASSYGGAGQPQHF. The CDR3 nucleotides are TGTGCCAGCAGTTACGGCGGGGCCGGGCAGCCCCAGCATTTT.

The CDR3, as DNA: TGTGCCAGCAGCTTAGCTCGGCTAGCGGTGAACACCGGGGAGCTGTTTTTT. This sequence encodes CASSLARLAVNTGELFF. This chain joins TRBV7-2 and TRBJ2-2; 7 bases fit TRBD2. There are 17 residues in the CDR3. The V and J ends lost 0 bases and 1 base, in that order; junction bases with no gene match: 5. CDR1 is SGHTA, CDR2 FQGNSA, per germline. The complete variable domain, with remaining parts taken from reference TRBV7-2 and TRBJ2-2, reads GAGVSQSPSNKVTEKGKDVELRCDPISGHTALYWYRQSLGQGLEFLIYFQGNSAPDKSGLPSDRFSAERTGGSVSTLTIQRTQQEDSAVYLCASSLARLAVNTGELFFGEGSRLTVL.